This passage covers 28 T cell receptor beta chains from one sample sequenced in a study of blood T cell repertoires in COVID-19. The table came from immunoSEQ multiplex PCR; TCRdb's copy has only in-frame clones and leaves some out. The sample yields about 420,000 clones, roughly 90% seen once. The sample comprised peripheral blood. The receptors come from a man younger than 30 with COVID-19, enrolled during active disease.

The chain couples TRBV4-1 to TRBJ1-3; 10 positions agree with TRBD1. Germline V gives CDR1 MGHRA, CDR2 YSYEKL. V gave up 0 bases and J gave up 0 bases; unmatched junction bases: 5. This CDR3 has 18 amino acids. The CDR3 DNA is TGCGCCAGCAGCCAAGACCGGGACAGGGGATACTCTGGAAACACCATATATTTT. This encodes CASSQDRDRGYSGNTIYF.

Only one count was recorded for this clone. This sequence joins TRBV3-1 (or the pseudogene TRBV3-2) and TRBJ2-3; D is possibly TRBD2 (6 bases). V was clipped by 1 base and J by 0 bases, with 8 bases between them. CDR3 length equals 15 residues. Germline assignment: CDR1 LGHDT and CDR2 YNNKEL (reference sequence). The chain's CDR3 is CASSQAGVSTDTQYF. For the CDR3, the DNA is TGTGCCAGCAGCCAAGCGGGGGTCAGCACAGATACGCAGTATTTT.

This chain connects TRBV7-9 to TRBJ1-3, with D perhaps matching TRBD1 (6 bases). Germline V CDR1 and CDR2: SEHNR, FQNEAQ (reference sequence). CDR3 length: 18 amino acids. Between the trimmed V and J ends, which lost 1 base and 0 bases, there was a span of 16 bases. In nucleotides, the CDR3 is TGTGCCAGCAGCTTAGGAGACAGGCCATCGAACTCTGGAAACACCATATATTTT. This sequence encodes CASSLGDRPSNSGNTIYF.

This clone was recorded once. The chain joins TRBV5-1 to TRBJ1-2, with TRBD1 identical over 7 bases. This CDR3 spans 14 amino acids. The germline V gene encodes CDR1 SGHRS and CDR2 YFSETQ. V gave up 4 bases and J gave up 6 bases; unmatched junction bases: 9. CDR3 sequence: CASSRRQGSDGYTF. CDR3 DNA sequence: TGCGCCAGCAGCAGGAGACAGGGATCAGATGGCTACACCTTC.

CDR3 in amino acids: CASSRTSGGTIQETQYF. The CDR3 DNA sequence: TGTGCCAGCAGCCGGACTAGCGGGGGGACCATACAAGAGACCCAGTACTTC. The V and J genes are TRBV7-9 and TRBJ2-5; 14 nucleotides line up with TRBD2. The CDR3 is 17 residues long. With V trimmed by 5 bases and J by 2 bases, 7 bases remained unmatched. Germline V gene sequence: CDR1 SEHNR, CDR2 FQNEAQ (reference sequence).

The gene calls are TRBV15 and TRBJ2-4, with D perhaps TRBD2 (6 bases). From germline, CDR1 is LNHNV and CDR2 YYDKDF (reference sequence). The V gene lost 9 bases and the J gene lost 3 bases, with 9 bases spanning the gap. The CDR3 consists of 12 residues. CDR3 sequence reads: CATRGSKNIQYF. CDR3 in DNA: TGTGCCACACGGGGGAGCAAAAACATTCAGTACTTC.

The J gene is TRBJ2-1, the V gene TRBV2; 8 bases are shared with TRBD2. The ends lost 4 bases at V and 5 bases at J; junction bases unmatched: 4. The CDR3 sequence is 14 residues long. The germline CDR1 and CDR2 sequences are SNHLY and FYNNEI. DNA of the CDR3: TGTGCCAGCAGTGTAGCGGGGCGTCACAATGAGCAGTTCTTC. Its translation is CASSVAGRHNEQFF.

This chain joins TRBV13 and TRBJ1-1; tentatively, D is TRBD1 (5 bases). The germline V and J ends were trimmed by 5 bases and 3 bases, with 13 bases remaining between them. The CDR3 consists of 14 residues. Germline V gene data show CDR1 as PRHDT and CDR2 as FYEKMQ (reference sequence). In DNA, the CDR3 is TGTGCCAGCAGCGCAGGGTTTCCTTACACTGAAGCTTTCTTT. This translates into CASSAGFPYTEAFF.

J is TRBJ2-5 and V is TRBV7-2, with D possibly matching TRBD1 (6 bases). V dropped 5 bases and J dropped 5 bases, with 18 bases sitting between them. CDR3 length: 15 residues. CDR1 SGHTA and CDR2 FQGNSA come from the germline V gene. This CDR3 is CASSPQTGPGETQYF. The CDR3 DNA follows: TGTGCCAGCAGCCCGCAGACAGGCCCGGGGGAGACCCAGTACTTC.

J is TRBJ2-6 and V is TRBV30, with D tentatively TRBD1 (6 bases). The germline V gene encodes CDR1 GTSNPN and CDR2 SVGIG (reference sequence). Trimming stripped 2 bases from V and 0 bases from J, with 11 bases between. The CDR3 consists of 16 residues. CDR3 nucleotide sequence: TGTGCCTGGAGTCCCAACAGGGTCTCTGGGGCCAACGTCCTGACTTTC. Its translation is CAWSPNRVSGANVLTF.

The chain combines TRBV11-2 with TRBJ1-6; a weak D match, TRBD1 (6 bases). Germline lookup yields CDR1 SGHAT and CDR2 FQNNGV. This CDR3 has 12 residues. The V and J ends lost 5 bases and 14 bases respectively, with 13 bases between them. The CDR3 protein is CASSPGVTSLHF. DNA for the CDR3: TGTGCCAGCAGCCCAGGGGTGACATCCCTCCACTTT. Filled out from reference TRBV11-2 and TRBJ1-6, the complete variable domain reads EAGVAQSPRYKIIEKRQSVAFWCNPISGHATLYWYQQILGQGPKLLIQFQNNGVVDDSQLPKDRFSAERLKGVDSTLKIQPAKLEDSAVYLCASSPGVTSLHFGNGTRLTVT.

The V call is TRBV30, the J call TRBJ2-1; D is possibly TRBD1 (5 bases). Germline CDR1 and CDR2: GTSNPN and SVGIG (reference sequence). V shed 0 bases and J shed 9 bases, with 6 bases lying between them. This CDR3 spans 11 amino acids. The CDR3 region is CAWSVRGEQFF. The CDR3 DNA is TGTGCCTGGAGTGTAAGGGGTGAGCAGTTCTTC.

The genes are TRBV9 and TRBJ2-2; 9 positions agree with TRBD2. Germline CDR1 SGDLS, CDR2 YYNGEE. The V segment lost 3 bases and the J segment 2 bases; nucleotides outside the gene matches: 5. CDR3 length: 16 residues. Written as DNA, the CDR3 is TGTGCCAGCAGCGCAAGCGGGGGGCTAAACACCGGGGAGCTGTTTTTT. Translated: CASSASGGLNTGELFF.

The rearrangement links TRBV29-1 to TRBJ2-7, with D maybe TRBD1 (5 bases). CDR3 size: 11 residues. Looked up from germline, CDR1 is SQVTM and CDR2 is ANQGSEA. Trimming left V 3 bases short and J 4 bases short, with 7 bases between. The CDR3 loop is CSVDAGYEQYF. In DNA form, the CDR3 reads TGCAGCGTTGATGCAGGGTACGAGCAGTACTTC.

The genes are TRBV6-1 and TRBJ1-3; 7 bases are shared with TRBD1. The CDR3 consists of 14 residues. CDR1 and CDR2 from the germline V gene are MNHNS and SASEGT. V was pared by 1 base and J by 8 bases, with 5 bases of the junction left unmatched. CDR3 residues: CASSEVYRGDTIYF. As DNA, the CDR3 is TGTGCCAGCAGTGAAGTTTACAGGGGCGACACCATATATTTT.

The gene calls are TRBV6-5 and TRBJ2-1, with a possible D match to TRBD2 (5 bases). V lost 7 bases and J lost 9, with 10 bases in between. This CDR3 has 11 residues. Germline V gene sequence: CDR1 MNHEY, CDR2 SVGAGI. For the CDR3, the DNA is TGTGCCAGCAATCTAGAGGGTGAGCAGTTCTTC. It translates to CASNLEGEQFF.

This chain links TRBV5-1 with TRBJ2-1; 13 bases align to TRBD2. The germline V gene has CDR1 SGHRS and CDR2 YFSETQ. This CDR3 contains 19 residues. The V segment lost 4 bases and the J segment 1 base; nucleotides outside the gene matches: 11. The DNA for the CDR3 is TGCGCCAGCAGCCGGGGACTAGCGGGGAGGGCCTTATCCTACAATGAGCAGTTCTTC. It encodes CASSRGLAGRALSYNEQFF.

V gene TRBV6-1 combines with J gene TRBJ1-1; no reliable D call. Germline V gene data show CDR1 as MNHNS and CDR2 as SASEGT. The CDR3 runs 15 residues. Trimming took off 2 bases at V and 1 base at J, with 11 bases between the two ends. CDR3 in DNA: TGTGCCAGCAGTGAAAACTGGGGAGAGAACACTGAAGCTTTCTTT. The encoded protein is CASSENWGENTEAFF.

V is TRBV6-2 or TRBV6-3 and J is TRBJ2-2; no firm D call. Per germline, CDR1 MNHEY and CDR2 SVGEGT. V lost 2 bases, J lost 4 bases, and 11 bases lay in between. This CDR3 has 15 amino acids. The CDR3 loop is CASSYGLVVTGELFF. As DNA, the CDR3 is TGTGCCAGCAGTTACGGCCTAGTGGTCACCGGGGAGCTGTTTTTT.

The chain uses TRBV7-9 and TRBJ1-1; no clear D gene. With 5 bases removed from V and 0 bases from J, the gap between germline ends came to 10 bases. CDR3 length: 14 residues. Germline CDR1 is SEHNR and CDR2 is FQNEAQ (reference sequence). The CDR3 coding sequence is TGTGCCAGCAGCCCAACAGTTATGAACACTGAAGCTTTCTTT. It specifies CASSPTVMNTEAFF.

The chain is built from TRBV10-3 and TRBJ2-5; a possible D gene is TRBD2 (6 bases). The V end lost 6 bases, the J end lost 1 base, and 9 bases lay between the germline ends. CDR1 is ENHRY and CDR2 is SYGVKD in the germline V gene. CDR3 length: 13 residues. The CDR3 DNA follows: TGTGCCATCAGACGGGACTTCCAAGAGACCCAGTACTTC. Translating gives CAIRRDFQETQYF.

The chain carries TRBV18 and TRBJ1-5; no firm D call. Germline CDR1 is KGHSH and CDR2 is LQKENI. Trimming removed 8 bases from V and 7 bases from J, with 18 bases in between. CDR3 length: 14 residues. In DNA, the CDR3 is TGTGCCAGCACAAGCGCGTCCTCTGAGCAGCCCCAGCATTTT. Residues: CASTSASSEQPQHF.

The chain employs TRBV30 and TRBJ2-1; no reliable D call. The CDR3 has 12 amino acids. The V and J ends lost 2 bases and 10 bases respectively, with 12 bases between them. Germline lookup yields CDR1 GTSNPN and CDR2 SVGIG (reference sequence). The CDR3: CAWSPRLMEQFF. The CDR3 DNA reads as TGTGCCTGGAGTCCTAGGTTAATGGAGCAGTTCTTC.

The CDR3 here is CASSGGVGYEQYF. The CDR3 bases are TGTGCCAGCAGCGGAGGGGTTGGCTACGAGCAGTACTTC. This rearrangement joins TRBV5-6 to TRBJ2-7; a possible D gene is TRBD2 (6 bases). This CDR3 contains 13 residues. V was clipped by 4 bases and J by 3 bases, with 11 bases between them. Germline CDR1 is SGHDT and CDR2 is YYEEEE.

The chain combines TRBV19 with TRBJ1-5; tentative D call: TRBD1 (5 bases). CDR1 is LNHDA, CDR2 SQIVND, per germline (reference sequence). The germline V and J ends were trimmed by 3 bases and 3 bases, with 12 bases remaining between them. The CDR3 consists of 15 residues. The CDR3 DNA reads as TGTGCCAGTAGTATGGGCAGGGCTTCCAATCAGCCCCAGCATTTT. Its translation: CASSMGRASNQPQHF.

The CDR3 nucleotides are TGTGCCAGCAGGAGACTGGCTAACTATGGCTACACCTTC. This encodes CASRRLANYGYTF. The rearrangement joins TRBV27 to TRBJ1-2; D is unclear. CDR1 is MNHEY and CDR2 is SMNVEV in the germline V gene (reference sequence). V shed 6 bases and J shed 0 bases, with 8 bases lying between them. The CDR3 is 13 residues long.

This sequence joins TRBV6-1 and TRBJ2-7; 16 nucleotides line up with TRBD2. J lost 5 bases, V lost 4 bases, and 8 bases had no gene match. CDR3 length: 17 amino acids. CDR1 is MNHNS and CDR2 is SASEGT in the germline V gene. The CDR3 loop is CASSAGTSGRAFDEQYF. CDR3 DNA: TGTGCCAGCAGTGCTGGGACTAGCGGGAGGGCCTTCGACGAGCAGTACTTC.

The chain uses TRBV5-1 and TRBJ1-2; D is undetermined. The germline gives CDR1 SGHRS, CDR2 YFSETQ. Trimming removed 1 base at V and 2 bases at J, with 9 bases between. The CDR3 runs 14 residues. As DNA, the CDR3 is TGCGCCAGCAGCTTGACAGCTCTGAACTATGGCTACACCTTC. Amino acid sequence: CASSLTALNYGYTF.